These 3 T cell receptor beta chains were all obtained from the same sample, sequenced in a study of early T cells in non-severe SARS-CoV-2 infection. MiXCR, run by TCRdb on the 5' RACE reads, gives a single entry per CDR3 protein. The sample contains some 80,000 distinct CDR3 sequences, about 12% of which appear only once. Source material: whole blood. Receptor source: an adult who was a healthcare worker with PCR-confirmed SARS-CoV-2 infection or an uninfected control (not recorded which).

This rearrangement joins TRBV10-3 to TRBJ2-7; D gene unclear. Between the trimmed V and J ends, which lost 4 bases and 0 bases, there was a span of 7 bases. The germline V gene encodes CDR1 ENHRY and CDR2 SYGVKD. The CDR3 runs to 13 residues. CDR3 nucleotide sequence: TGTGCCATCAGTGTTGTCGGCTCCTACGAGCAGTACTTC. This gives the protein CAISVVGSYEQYF.

This clonotype was found a few times. V gene TRBV3-1 combines with J gene TRBJ2-1; no clear D. CDR3 length equals 14 residues. From germline, CDR1 is LGHDT and CDR2 YNNKEL (reference sequence). V gave up 3 bases and J gave up 4 bases, with 10 bases separating them. The CDR3 DNA reads as TGTGCCAGCAGCCATTGGAGTCGGTACAATGAGCAGTTCTTC. It specifies CASSHWSRYNEQFF.

The CDR3 DNA is TGTGCCAGCAGAGGAATATTGGGTTACCAGCCCCAGCATTTT. Protein product: CASRGILGYQPQHF. This chain joins TRBV2 and TRBJ1-5; no firm D call. V was shortened by 6 bases and J by 7 bases, with 16 bases between the two germline ends. CDR3 length equals 14 residues. The germline CDR1 and CDR2 sequences are SNHLY and FYNNEI.